One and the same sample provided the 2 T cell receptor beta chains below, sequenced in a study of vaccination effects on CD4 cells after COVID-19. Before any sequencing was done, the ViraFEST assay used viral peptide pools to expand antigen-specific CD4+ T cells. Culture proceeded for more than nine days, and CD4+ T cells were then isolated. Each person got two doses of an mRNA SARS-CoV-2 vaccine, BNT162b2 or mRNA-1273. Clones were read by immunoSEQ multiplex PCR, and TCRdb kept only the in-frame ones, dropping some. The data show about 38,000 clones, with around 80% seen just once and roughly 2.1% held by the top ten. These TCRs are of unknown antigen specificity. Sequenced material: CD4+ T cells from PBMCs cultured with HCoV-NL63 spike peptides, taken after COVID-19 vaccination. Receptors were obtained from a human donor who received a COVID-19 vaccine. Some clones in this sample may be carry-over from other donors' samples.

The J gene is TRBJ2-3, the V gene TRBV9; TRBD2 matches 9 bases. CDR3 size: 15 residues. V gave up 0 bases and J gave up 4 bases; unmatched junction bases: 3. Germline V CDR1 and CDR2: SGDLS, YYNGEE. In DNA, the CDR3 is TGTGCCAGCAGCGTAGTGATAGCGGGGGCAGATACGCAGTATTTT. Its translation: CASSVVIAGADTQYF.

The genes are TRBV2 and TRBJ1-2; D unresolved. V lost 6 bases to trimming and J lost 5 bases, with 4 bases between them. Germline CDR1 SNHLY, CDR2 FYNNEI. There are 10 residues in the CDR3. The chain's CDR3 is CASSGYGYTF. CDR3 bases: TGTGCCAGCAGCGGTTATGGCTACACCTTC.